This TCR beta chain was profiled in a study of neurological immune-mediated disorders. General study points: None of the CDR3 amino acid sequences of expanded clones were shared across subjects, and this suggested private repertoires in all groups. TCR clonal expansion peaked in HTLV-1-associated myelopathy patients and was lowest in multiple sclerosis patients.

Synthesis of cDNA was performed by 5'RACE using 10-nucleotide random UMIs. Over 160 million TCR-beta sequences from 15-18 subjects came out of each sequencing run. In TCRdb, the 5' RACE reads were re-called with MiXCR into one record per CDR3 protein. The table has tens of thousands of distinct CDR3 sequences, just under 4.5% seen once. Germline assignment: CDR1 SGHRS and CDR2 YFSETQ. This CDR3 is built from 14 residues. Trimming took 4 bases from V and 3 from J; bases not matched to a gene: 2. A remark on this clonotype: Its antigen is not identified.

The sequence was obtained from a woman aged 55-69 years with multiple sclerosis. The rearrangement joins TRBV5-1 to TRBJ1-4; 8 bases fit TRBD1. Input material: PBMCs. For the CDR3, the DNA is TGCGCCAGCAGCACAGGGGGGGCTAATGAAAAACTGTTTTTT. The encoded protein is CASSTGGANEKLFF.